This T cell receptor beta chain appears in the sequencing data of a study of T-cell memory formation after mild COVID-19. Germline loops: CDR1 LGHNA, CDR2 YNFKEQ. V gave up 0 bases and J gave up 6 bases, with 9 bases separating them. The CDR3 is 13 residues long. As to this clonotype: The antigen is not known.

TCRdb reprocessed the 5' RACE reads via MiXCR and lists one record per CDR3 protein. The sample shows 300,000 to 350,000 distinct CDR3 sequences, over 10% of them seen only once. General study findings and limits: Confirmation was lacking for SARS-CoV-2 specificity of second-wave clones that peaked on day 37. Memory cells collected pre-infection included some clones that later responded, suggesting cross-reactive memory joined.

The clonotype was recovered from a man younger than 35 who had mild COVID-19 (a few samples of this study predate the infection). Cell type and time point are not known. Sequencing input: PBMCs or a T cell subset sorted from them (not recorded which). The gene calls are TRBV4-2 and TRBJ2-7, with unresolved D. This CDR3 reads CASSQDRRSEQYF. Here the CDR3 DNA reads TGTGCCAGCAGCCAAGACAGGCGGTCCGAGCAGTACTTC.